This entry is about one T cell receptor beta chain. Its antigen specificity is not known. Base qualities are not recorded, but no much larger clone differs from it by a single base. CDR1 and CDR2, looked up from the germline V gene, are SGHTA and FQGNSA. From V the trimming removes 5 bases and from J it removes 2 bases, while the gene matches leave 4 bases of the junction unaccounted for. Including cysteine and phenylalanine, the CDR3 has 15 amino acids. Of all the DNA, just the CDR3 is kept, 45 bases in frame from base 1. The source of the sample is a study of radiotherapy plus CTLA-4 blockade in lung cancer (dated by TCRdb to between 2018 and 2020). About the full investigation: Objective responses occurred in 18% of enrolled patients, and around 29% achieved disease control.

What the authors observed across the whole study: After treatment with radiotherapy and ipilimumab, TCR clones that came from tumors expanded in the peripheral blood. The strongest predictors of response, as reported, were early dynamic changes in blood T cell clones along with a rise in serum interferon-beta after radiation.

The study evaluated CTLA-4 blockade (ipilimumab) given together with focal radiation therapy in patients who had chemo-refractory metastatic non-small-cell lung cancer. Libraries were made using the immunoSEQ multiplex PCR assay. TCRdb mirrors the immuneACCESS table, restricted to in-frame sequences. Some clones are absent from its copies; in checked studies, under half trace to an unresolved V gene, and the reason for the others is unknown. In this sample the table shows 51,000 or so clones, around nine tenths of which occur a single time. Of the sample, approximately 7.8% is held by the ten largest clones.

The sequences come from peripheral blood, collected from a patient treated with radiotherapy plus ipilimumab. The clonotype originates from a human donor with non-small cell lung cancer whose response to radiotherapy plus ipilimumab could not be evaluated. The sequence is built from TRBV7-2 and TRBJ2-5, with 11 bases matching TRBD1. The CDR3 sequence is CASSPRDRGQETQYF. DNA sequence: TGTGCCAGCAGCCCCCGGGACAGGGGGCAAGAGACCCAGTACTTC.